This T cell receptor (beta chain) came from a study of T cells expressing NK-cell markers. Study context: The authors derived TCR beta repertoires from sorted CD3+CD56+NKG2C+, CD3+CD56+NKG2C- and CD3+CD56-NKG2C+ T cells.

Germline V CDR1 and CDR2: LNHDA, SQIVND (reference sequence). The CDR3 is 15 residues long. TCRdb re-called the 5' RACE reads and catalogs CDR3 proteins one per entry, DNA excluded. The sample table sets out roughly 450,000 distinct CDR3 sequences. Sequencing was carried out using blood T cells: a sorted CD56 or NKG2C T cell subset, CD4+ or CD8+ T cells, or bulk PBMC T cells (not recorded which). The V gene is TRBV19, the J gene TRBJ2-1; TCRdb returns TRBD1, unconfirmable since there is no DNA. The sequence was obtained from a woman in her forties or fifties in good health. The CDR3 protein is CASSRLGGEFYEQFF.